A single sample is the source of the 12 T cell receptor beta chains below, sequenced in a study of pediatric ulcerative colitis. One to two pinch biopsies were taken from the rectum during colonoscopy. Here immunoSEQ multiplex PCR was the method, and the copy in TCRdb shows in-frame clones only, minus some. The sample lists over 30,000 clones, roughly 77% occurring once. The source material was gut tissue. These receptor sequences come from a boy between 10 and 17 years old with mild ulcerative colitis.

The chain has TRBV6-1 and TRBJ1-2; D gene uncertain. The CDR3 runs 13 residues. The germline V gene has CDR1 MNHNS and CDR2 SASEGT. V gave up 5 bases and J gave up 4 bases, with 11 bases separating them. CDR3 sequence: CASSPGGGYGYTF. Here the CDR3 DNA reads TGTGCCAGCAGTCCTGGCGGTGGCTATGGCTACACCTTC.

This chain uses TRBV7-2 with TRBJ2-4, with D hard to call. This CDR3 spans 15 amino acids. Trimming removed 1 base from V and 2 bases from J, with 9 bases in between. Germline CDR1 and CDR2: SGHTA and FQGNSA. CDR3 sequence reads: CASSLDSHPKNIQYF. The CDR3 bases are TGTGCCAGCAGCTTAGACAGTCACCCCAAAAACATTCAGTACTTC.

This sequence joins TRBV5-1 and TRBJ1-3; 8 nucleotides line up with TRBD1. Germline CDR1 SGHRS, CDR2 YFSETQ. J was trimmed by 1 base and V by 1 base; bases with no gene match: 13. The CDR3 runs 19 residues. CDR3 coding DNA: TGCGCCAGCAGCTTGCGGGGAGGGAGACAGGGGACTTCTGGAAACACCATATATTTT. Its protein product is CASSLRGGRQGTSGNTIYF.

With regard to this clone: One junction end does not reproduce the germline sequence, and a read error may be involved. The J gene is TRBJ2-7, the V gene TRBV6-5; tentative D call: TRBD2 (6 bases). Germline V gene sequence: CDR1 MNHEY, CDR2 SVGAGI. The CDR3 covers 14 residues. The CDR3 DNA reads as TGTGCCAGCAGGACTACCGGGGACTCCAACGAGCAGTACTTC. Residues: CASRTTGDSNEQYF.

The chain couples TRBV6-6 to TRBJ1-6; the D is unclear. This CDR3 has 15 residues. The germline V gene encodes CDR1 MNHNY and CDR2 SVGAGI (reference sequence). Trimming pared 2 bases from V and 3 bases from J, leaving 8 bases between. CDR3 DNA sequence: TGTGCCAGCAGTTACCCCAACTTCTATAATTCACCCCTCCACTTT. It codes for CASSYPNFYNSPLHF.

As for this clone: The same CDR3 can be traced to other DNA sequences in this sample. The chain carries TRBV5-8 and TRBJ2-6; D not resolved. The CDR3 spans 15 residues. Looked up from germline, CDR1 is SGHTS and CDR2 is YDEGEE. The ends were cut back, 4 bases at V and 2 bases at J, with 10 bases in the middle. CDR3 sequence reads: CASSLIGTGANVLTF. In nucleotides, the CDR3 is TGTGCCAGCAGCCTTATAGGTACTGGGGCCAACGTCCTGACTTTC.

This clone was observed once. In DNA, the CDR3 is TGCGCCAGCAGTACCGAGGGACAGGGGCTTAATTCACCCCTCCACTTT. Protein product: CASSTEGQGLNSPLHF. The genes are TRBV10-2 and TRBJ1-6; 10 bases are a match to TRBD1. Germline V CDR1 and CDR2: WSHSY, SAAADI. CDR3 length: 16 amino acids. Trimming cost V 5 bases and J 6 bases; bases outside gene matches: 7.

This clone has a handful of counts. The chain employs TRBV14 and TRBJ2-2; D unresolved. The V end lost 2 bases, the J end lost 6 bases, and 10 bases lay between the germline ends. Per the germline V gene, CDR1 is SGHDN and CDR2 is FVKESK. This CDR3 spans 14 amino acids. Here the CDR3 reads CASSQRIGSGELFF. CDR3 bases: TGTGCCAGCAGCCAAAGAATCGGATCCGGGGAGCTGTTTTTT.

The chain couples TRBV19 to TRBJ1-5; the D gene is possibly TRBD1 (5 bases). Trimming cost V 0 bases and J 5 bases, with 14 bases left between them. Germline V gene data show CDR1 as LNHDA and CDR2 as SQIVND (reference sequence). The CDR3 length is 16 residues. Here the CDR3 DNA reads TGTGCCAGTAGTATAGATCCAGGAGGGGTCGATCAGCCCCAGCATTTT. Translation: CASSIDPGGVDQPQHF.

The V and J genes are TRBV6-5 and TRBJ1-1; 7 bases map to TRBD1. CDR3 size: 15 residues. CDR1 is MNHEY and CDR2 is SVGAGI in the germline V gene. Trimming cost V 3 bases and J 4 bases; bases outside gene matches: 8. The CDR3 loop reads CASSYRFGTATEAFF. CDR3 coding DNA: TGTGCCAGCAGTTATCGGTTCGGGACAGCCACTGAAGCTTTCTTT.

There are a few counts of this clone. The chain uses TRBV4-1 and TRBJ1-5; D is unresolved. V lost 3 bases and J 3 bases, leaving 18 bases between the germline ends. CDR3 length equals 17 residues. The V gene's germline CDR1 is MGHRA and CDR2 YSYEKL. The DNA for the CDR3 is TGCGCCAGCAGCCAGGGATTTAGGAGGGCTACCAATCAGCCCCAGCATTTT. Its translation is CASSQGFRRATNQPQHF.

This clone was counted a few times. The rearrangement uses TRBV30 and TRBJ1-1; no reliable D call. Looked up from germline, CDR1 is GTSNPN and CDR2 is SVGIG (reference sequence). V shed 0 bases and J shed 0 bases, with 5 bases lying between them. The CDR3 contains 13 residues. CDR3 DNA: TGTGCCTGGAGTGTCAGCCTGAACACTGAAGCTTTCTTT. Translating it yields CAWSVSLNTEAFF.